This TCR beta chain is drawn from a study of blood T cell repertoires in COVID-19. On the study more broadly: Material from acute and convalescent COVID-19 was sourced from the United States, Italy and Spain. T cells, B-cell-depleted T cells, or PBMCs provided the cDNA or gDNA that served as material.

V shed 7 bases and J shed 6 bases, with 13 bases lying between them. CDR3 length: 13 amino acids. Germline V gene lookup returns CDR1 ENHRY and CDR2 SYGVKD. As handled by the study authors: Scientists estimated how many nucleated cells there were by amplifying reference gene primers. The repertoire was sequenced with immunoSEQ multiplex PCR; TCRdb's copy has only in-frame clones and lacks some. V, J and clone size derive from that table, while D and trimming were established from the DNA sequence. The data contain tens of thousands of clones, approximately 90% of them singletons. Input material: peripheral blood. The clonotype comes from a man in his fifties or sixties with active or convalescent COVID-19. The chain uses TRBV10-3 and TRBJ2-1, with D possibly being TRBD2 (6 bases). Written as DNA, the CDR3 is TGTGCCATCAAGACGGGAGCGGGCAATGAGCAGTTCTTC. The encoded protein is CAIKTGAGNEQFF.